What follows are 23 T cell receptor beta chains derived from one specimen sequenced in a study of blood T cells in healthy people across ages. Combining a sample-barcoded 5' primer with a J-beta primer mix, a second PCR ran for roughly 6 to 12 cycles. Via MiXCR, TCRdb re-called the 5' RACE reads, giving one row per CDR3 protein. The sample has 1.4 million or so distinct CDR3 sequences, around 40% seen once; the top ten hold just over 4%. The specimen sequenced was blood. The receptors here all came from a woman aged 18-29 years in good health.

The V call is TRBV29-1, the J call TRBJ1-1; 7 bases map to TRBD1. This CDR3 region has 15 residues. Trimming cost V 2 bases and J 1 base; bases outside gene matches: 7. The germline CDR1 and CDR2 sequences are SQVTM and ANQGSEA. The CDR3 nucleotides are TGCAGCGTTGAATTAGGGGGCGGTTGGAACACTGAAGCTTTCTTT. It specifies CSVELGGGWNTEAFF.

This chain joins TRBV9 and TRBJ2-3, with TRBD2 matching 12 bases. V was pared by 0 bases and J by 8 bases, with 7 bases of the junction left unmatched. The germline V gene encodes CDR1 SGDLS and CDR2 YYNGEE. This CDR3 has 16 amino acids. CDR3 protein: CASSVAGTSGLVTQYF. The DNA of the CDR3 is TGTGCCAGCAGCGTAGCTGGGACTAGCGGGCTGGTTACGCAGTATTTT. The entire variable domain, with the rest obtained from reference TRBV9 and TRBJ2-3, is as follows: DSGVTQTPKHLITATGQRVTLRCSPRSGDLSVYWYQQSLDQGLQFLIQYYNGEERAKGNILERFSAQQFPDLHSELNLSSLELGDSALYFCASSVAGTSGLVTQYFGPGTRLTVL.

This chain connects TRBV6-1 to TRBJ2-5, with TRBD2 matching 12 bases. Germline-derived CDR1 and CDR2 are MNHNS and SASEGT. This CDR3 contains 14 residues. Trimming cost V 9 bases and J 7 bases; bases outside gene matches: 9. CDR3 DNA: TGTGCCAGTCGACTAGCGGGGGCAGTGGGGACCCAGTACTTC. Translation gives CASRLAGAVGTQYF.

The rearrangement joins TRBV10-2 to TRBJ2-7, with a tentative D call TRBD2 (6 bases). CDR1 and CDR2 from the germline V gene are WSHSY and SAAADI. V lost 1 base, J lost 3 bases, and 13 bases lay in between. This CDR3 comprises 15 residues. CDR3 DNA sequence: TGCGCCAGCAGTGAGTTCCGGGGGACTGGCTACGAGCAGTACTTC. It yields the protein CASSEFRGTGYEQYF.

CDR3 sequence: CASRDLHEKLFF. CDR3 sequence (DNA): TGCGCCAGCAGGGACCTCCATGAAAAACTGTTTTTT. The rearrangement uses TRBV10-2 and TRBJ1-4; D remains ambiguous. V shed 6 bases and J shed 6 bases, with 8 bases lying between them. CDR1 is WSHSY, CDR2 SAAADI, per germline. CDR3 length: 12 residues.

The chain employs TRBV29-1 and TRBJ2-1; no definite D call. The CDR3 has 14 amino acids. The V gene lost 7 bases and the J gene lost 5 bases, with 18 bases spanning the gap. Germline-derived CDR1 and CDR2 are SQVTM and ANQGSEA. CDR3 nucleotide sequence: TGCAGCGCACAAAGGCTATTTCCTAACAATGAGCAGTTCTTC. Protein sequence: CSAQRLFPNNEQFF.

The V call is TRBV6-1, the J call TRBJ1-2, with a tentative D call TRBD1 (6 bases). CDR3 length: 11 amino acids. V was shortened by 5 bases and J by 7 bases, with 8 bases between the two germline ends. Per the germline V gene, CDR1 is MNHNS and CDR2 is SASEGT. CDR3 protein: CASSIQGGYTF. The CDR3 region has the DNA TGTGCCAGCAGTATACAGGGTGGCTACACCTTC.

The table lists this clonotype with many counts. In DNA, the CDR3 is TGTGCCAGCAGCTTAGTCCCCGGACGTTTCGTCGAGCAGTACTTC. Protein product: CASSLVPGRFVEQYF. The gene calls are TRBV11-2 and TRBJ2-7; D call uncertain. V lost 1 base and J lost 6, with 16 bases in between. The CDR3 runs to 15 residues. CDR1 is SGHAT, CDR2 FQNNGV, per germline.

V usage is TRBV6-2 or TRBV6-3 and J usage is TRBJ2-5; unclear D gene. The germline gives CDR1 MNHEY, CDR2 SVGEGT. The CDR3 is 15 residues long. V was trimmed by 8 bases and J by 2 bases, leaving 18 bases between them. The CDR3 sequence is CASSFSVGLQETQYF. The CDR3 DNA reads as TGTGCCAGCTCCTTTTCCGTAGGGCTTCAAGAGACCCAGTACTTC.

This rearrangement joins TRBV9 to TRBJ1-1; D call uncertain. The CDR3 is 14 residues long. The V gene's germline CDR1 is SGDLS and CDR2 YYNGEE. Deletions cut 0 bases from V and 2 bases from J, with 8 bases between. CDR3 sequence: CASSVERGNTEAFF. CDR3 coding DNA: TGTGCCAGCAGCGTAGAAAGAGGAAACACTGAAGCTTTCTTT.

The chain employs TRBV5-6 and TRBJ2-1; D may be TRBD2 (6 bases). CDR3 size: 15 residues. Deletions cut 3 bases from V and 6 bases from J, with 16 bases between. In germline, CDR1 is SGHDT, CDR2 YYEEEE. This chain's CDR3 is CASSWDWGAGNEQFF. CDR3 coding DNA: TGTGCCAGCAGCTGGGACTGGGGAGCCGGCAATGAGCAGTTCTTC.

Only a few counts were recorded for this clonotype. The rearrangement links TRBV20-1 to TRBJ2-3; the D gene is possibly TRBD2 (6 bases). CDR1 and CDR2 from the germline V gene are DFQATT and SNEGSKA (reference sequence). This CDR3 is 9 amino acids long. V was trimmed by 5 bases and J by 13 bases, leaving 10 bases between them. CDR3 sequence: CSAPSSEYF. CDR3 nucleotide sequence: TGCAGTGCTCCCTCTAGCGAGTATTTT.

V gene TRBV20-1 combines with J gene TRBJ2-3; D is tentatively TRBD1 or TRBD2 (7 bases each). Germline CDR1 reads DFQATT; CDR2 reads SNEGSKA (reference sequence). V dropped 3 bases and J dropped 5 bases, with 18 bases sitting between them. This CDR3 is built from 15 residues. The CDR3 spells CSARAMGGGQDTQYF. As DNA, the CDR3 is TGCAGTGCTAGGGCTATGGGAGGGGGCCAAGATACGCAGTATTTT.

This clonotype was found a few times. The V and J genes are TRBV9 and TRBJ2-1, with 12 nucleotides matching TRBD2. J lost 0 bases, V lost 4 bases, and 5 bases had no gene match. This CDR3 contains 17 residues. Germline V CDR1 and CDR2: SGDLS, YYNGEE. The CDR3 DNA follows: TGTGCCAGCAGCCCAAGGACTAGCGGGACCTCCTACAATGAGCAGTTCTTC. This translates into CASSPRTSGTSYNEQFF.

V and J are TRBV6-2 or TRBV6-3 and TRBJ2-3, with TRBD1 matching over 7 bases. Germline V gives CDR1 MNHEY, CDR2 SVGEGT. J lost 6 bases, V lost 6 bases, and 3 bases had no gene match. The CDR3 length is 12 residues. CDR3 nucleotides: TGTGCCAGCAGGTTAGGGGGCGATACGCAGTATTTT. It encodes CASRLGGDTQYF.

The chain has TRBV29-1 and TRBJ2-2; D possibly uses TRBD1 or TRBD2 (6 bases each). Trimming left V 5 bases short and J 3 bases short, with 19 bases between. This CDR3 spans 16 amino acids. Per germline, CDR1 SQVTM and CDR2 ANQGSEA. The CDR3 region has the DNA TGCAGCGTTACCCCTGGGGGGCCGGGGGACACCGGGGAGCTGTTTTTT. Translation: CSVTPGGPGDTGELFF.

This clonotype showed up just a few times. The chain employs TRBV7-2 and TRBJ2-1; D is possibly TRBD1 (6 bases). The CDR3 extends over 16 amino acids. V gave up 5 bases and J gave up 0 bases, with 14 bases separating them. Germline-derived CDR1 and CDR2 are SGHTA and FQGNSA. CDR3: CASSTGHRSSYNEQFF. In DNA, the CDR3 is TGTGCCAGCAGCACGGGACACCGAAGCTCCTACAATGAGCAGTTCTTC.

Concerning this clonotype itself: The conserved phenylalanine or tryptophan normally closing the CDR3 is absent here, so this likely arose from a read error. V and J are TRBV4-1 and TRBJ2-3, with 13 bases that match TRBD2. Germline assignment: CDR1 MGHRA and CDR2 YSYEKL. CDR3 length: 17 amino acids. V lost 0 bases to trimming and J lost 5 bases; unmatched junction nucleotides: 5. The CDR3 is CASSQETSGGAVDTQYS. For the CDR3, the DNA is TGCGCCAGCAGCCAAGAAACTAGCGGGGGGGCGGTAGATACGCAGTATTCT.

In regard to this clonotype: The junction shows a germline mismatch at one end, possibly a read error. The chain is built from TRBV6-1 and TRBJ2-7; D perhaps matches TRBD1 (6 bases). In germline, CDR1 is MNHNS, CDR2 SASEGT. This CDR3 spans 17 amino acids. CDR3 loop: CASRPGLRGIAIYERYF. CDR3 nucleotides: TGTGCCAGCAGACCGGGCCTTAGGGGGATAGCTATCTACGAGCGGTACTTC.

The chain carries TRBV6-1 and TRBJ2-3; 8 nucleotides agree with TRBD1. The V and J ends lost 2 bases and 2 bases, in that order; junction bases with no gene match: 6. This CDR3 has 16 residues. Germline CDR1 reads MNHNS; CDR2 reads SASEGT. DNA for the CDR3: TGTGCCAGCAGTGAACGGCCAGGGGGCCCCACAGATACGCAGTATTTT. It specifies CASSERPGGPTDTQYF.

J is TRBJ2-7 and V is TRBV18; either TRBD1 or TRBD2 may supply D (5 bases each). The DNA end lines up better with TRBJ2-5; the J call may be wrong. Germline V gene lookup returns CDR1 KGHSH and CDR2 LQKENI. CDR3 size: 15 residues. CDR3 sequence: CASSPMRRGEETQYF. The CDR3, as DNA: TGTGCCAGCTCACCAATGAGACGAGGGGAGGAGACCCAGTACTTC.

The chain joins TRBV6-5 to TRBJ1-5; weak D call: TRBD1 (5 bases). Between the trimmed V and J ends, which lost 5 bases and 5 bases, there was a span of 10 bases. The CDR3 consists of 13 residues. The germline CDR1 and CDR2 sequences are MNHEY and SVGAGI. The CDR3 loop reads CASSGGEYQPQHF. As DNA, the CDR3 is TGTGCCAGCAGTGGAGGGGAGTATCAGCCCCAGCATTTT.

With regard to this clonotype: Sequence at one end of the junction differs from germline and may be a read error. The chain has TRBV7-7 and TRBJ2-1, with TRBD1 as a possible D gene (5 bases). Judging by the DNA end, TRBJ2-7 fits better; the J call may be wrong. Germline V gene data show CDR1 as SSHAT and CDR2 as FNYEAQ (reference sequence). The CDR3 sequence is 13 residues long. As DNA, the CDR3 is TGTGCTAGCAGCCGCGGACAAGACAATGAGCAGTACTTC. The encoded protein is CASSRGQDNEQYF.